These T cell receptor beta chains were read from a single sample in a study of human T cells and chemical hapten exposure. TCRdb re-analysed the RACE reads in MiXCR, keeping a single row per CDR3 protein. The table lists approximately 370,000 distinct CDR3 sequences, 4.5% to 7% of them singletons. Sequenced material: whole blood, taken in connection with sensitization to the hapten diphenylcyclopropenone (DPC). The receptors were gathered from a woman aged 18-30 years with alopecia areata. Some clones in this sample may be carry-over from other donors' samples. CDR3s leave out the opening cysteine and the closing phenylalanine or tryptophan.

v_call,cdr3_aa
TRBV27,ASSFTDTGELF
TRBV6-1,ASSESPGASYEQY
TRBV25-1,ASSEGSSNTEAF
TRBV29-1,SVDYGLAGGQGSYNEQF
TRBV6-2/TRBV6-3,ASEPARNFRESSQPQH
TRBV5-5,ASSLVRRTGELF
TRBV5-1,ASSLWTGTNSPLH
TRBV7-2,ASSPRPQETQY
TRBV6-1,ASSSSDRRNTIY
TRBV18,ASSPTRSSPVAF
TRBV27,ASSLGQGAEMETQY
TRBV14,ASSQGVLAGTTYNEQF
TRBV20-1,SAREQTDEQY
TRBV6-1,ASSEADGVGNQPQH
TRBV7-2,ASRLLDLGGIYGYT
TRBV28,ASRLVGQSYEQY
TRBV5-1,ASSREKGVGIEKLF